This T cell receptor (beta chain) was identified during a study of blood T cell repertoires in COVID-19. In the study overall: Both acute and convalescent COVID-19 samples were obtained from the United States, Italy and Spain. Nucleic acid was either cDNA or gDNA, and it came from T cells, B-cell-depleted T cells, or PBMCs.

The V end was cut by 4 bases, the J end by 8 bases, with 14 bases between. This CDR3 comprises 13 residues. Germline-derived CDR1 and CDR2 are LNHDA and SQIVND (reference sequence). In the authors' methods: Amplified reference gene primers provided the basis for estimating nucleated cell counts. This table comes from immunoSEQ multiplex PCR, and its TCRdb copy is limited to in-frame clones, with some not included. V, J and clone size are taken as reported in that table, and D and trimming were inferred from the DNA itself. The repertoire includes roughly 160,000 clones, roughly 86% of them detected once, and around 0.6% sits in the top ten.

This sequence was found in a man aged 55 to 69 with COVID-19, enrolled during active disease. The sequenced sample was peripheral blood. The chain carries TRBV19 and TRBJ1-1; weak D call: TRBD1 (6 bases). The CDR3 here is CASSTPTQGEAFF. CDR3 DNA sequence: TGTGCCAGTAGTACTCCGACTCAGGGGGAAGCTTTCTTT.